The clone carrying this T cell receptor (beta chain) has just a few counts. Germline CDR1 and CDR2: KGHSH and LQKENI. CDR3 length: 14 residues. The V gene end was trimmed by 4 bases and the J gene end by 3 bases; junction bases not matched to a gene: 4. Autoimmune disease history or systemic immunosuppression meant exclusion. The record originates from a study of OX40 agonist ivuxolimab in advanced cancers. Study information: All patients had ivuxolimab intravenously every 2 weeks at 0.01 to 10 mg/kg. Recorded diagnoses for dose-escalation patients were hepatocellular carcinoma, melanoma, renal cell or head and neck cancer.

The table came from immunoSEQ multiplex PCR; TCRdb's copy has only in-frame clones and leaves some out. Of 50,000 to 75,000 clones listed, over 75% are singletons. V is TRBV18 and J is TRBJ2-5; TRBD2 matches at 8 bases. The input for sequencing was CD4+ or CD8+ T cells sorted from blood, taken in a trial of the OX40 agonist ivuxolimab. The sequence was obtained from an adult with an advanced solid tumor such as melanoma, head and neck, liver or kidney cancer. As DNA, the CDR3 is TGTGCCAGCTCACTTGCCGGGGGGGAAGAGACCCAGTACTTC. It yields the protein CASSLAGGEETQYF. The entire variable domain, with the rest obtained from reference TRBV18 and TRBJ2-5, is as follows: NAGVMQNPRHLVRRRGQEARLRCSPMKGHSHVYWYRQLPEEGLKFMVYLQKENIIDESGMPKERFSAEFPKEGPSILRIQQVVRGDSAAYFCASSLAGGEETQYFGPGTRLLVL.